These 26 T cell receptor beta chains share one sample of origin, sequenced in a study of PD-1 blockade in classical Hodgkin lymphoma. The sample's time point: cycle 4 day 1 (C4D1), after less than 7 weeks of nivolumab. All patients relapsed after autologous stem cell transplantation, and brentuximab vedotin exposure varied. Assay: immunoSEQ multiplex PCR; the TCRdb copy retains only in-frame clones and omits some. The sample includes over 60,000 clones, 91% of them seen just once. Source: peripheral blood mononuclear cells (PBMCs), taken before the fourth cycle of nivolumab. The receptors stem from a human donor with classical Hodgkin lymphoma.

The V and J genes are TRBV7-9 and TRBJ2-7; 8 bases fit TRBD1. After removal of 8 bases from V and 4 bases from J, the junction contained 4 bases not matched to a gene. This CDR3 region has 12 residues. CDR1 SEHNR and CDR2 FQNEAQ come from the germline V gene (reference sequence). CDR3 residues: CASGQGGYEQYF. For the CDR3, the DNA is TGTGCCAGCGGACAGGGCGGGTACGAGCAGTACTTC. Drawing the rest from reference TRBV7-9 and TRBJ2-7, the complete variable domain is DTGVSQNPRHKITKRGQNVTFRCDPISEHNRLYWYRQTLGQGPEFLTYFQNEAQLEKSRLLSDRFSAERPKGSFSTLEIQRTEQGDSAMYLCASGQGGYEQYFGPGTRLTVT.

CDR3 region: CASSFSSGGLTYEQYF. The CDR3 DNA sequence: TGTGCCAGCAGTTTTTCCAGCGGGGGGCTTACCTACGAGCAGTACTTC. The chain uses TRBV6-5 and TRBJ2-7, with 9 bases that match TRBD2. The junction had 9 bases not matched to a gene; V was cut back by 4 bases and J by 2 bases. This CDR3 is built from 16 residues. CDR1 is MNHEY, CDR2 SVGAGI, per germline.

V usage is TRBV6-1 and J usage is TRBJ2-7, with 7 bases that match TRBD1. V shed 10 bases and J 3 bases; nucleotides not matched to a gene: 9. The V gene's germline CDR1 is MNHNS and CDR2 SASEGT. The CDR3 is 13 residues long. CDR3 nucleotide sequence: TGTGCCACCCCTTCAACAGGGGACTACGAGCAGTACTTC. Protein product: CATPSTGDYEQYF.

Notes on this clone: This sample includes further DNA sequences coding for the same CDR3. The chain uses TRBV7-2 and TRBJ2-2, with D perhaps given as TRBD1 or TRBD2 (5 bases each). This CDR3 contains 15 residues. Deletions cut 3 bases from V and 0 bases from J, with 8 bases between. The germline CDR1 and CDR2 sequences are SGHTA and FQGNSA. CDR3 residues: CASSLSGPNTGELFF. In nucleotides, the CDR3 is TGTGCCAGCAGCTTGTCGGGGCCGAACACCGGGGAGCTGTTTTTT.

The chain has TRBV2 and TRBJ2-7; 7 bases are shared with TRBD1. The length of the CDR3 is 13 residues. V gave up 6 bases and J gave up 0 bases; unmatched junction bases: 2. In germline, CDR1 is SNHLY, CDR2 FYNNEI. The CDR3 DNA follows: TGTGCCAGCAGGGGGGACAGCTCCTACGAGCAGTACTTC. This encodes CASRGDSSYEQYF.

The V and J genes are TRBV5-1 and TRBJ2-7; TRBD1 aligns across 7 bases. Per the germline V gene, CDR1 is SGHRS and CDR2 is YFSETQ. V lost 5 bases, J lost 2 bases, and 7 bases stayed unmatched. The CDR3 spans 14 residues. This chain's CDR3 is CASSSRDSTYEQYF. The CDR3 DNA reads TGCGCCAGCAGTTCCCGGGACAGCACCTACGAGCAGTACTTC. Combining the CDR3 with reference TRBV5-1 and TRBJ2-7 gives the whole variable domain KAGVTQTPRYLIKTRGQQVTLSCSPISGHRSVSWYQQTPGQGLQFLFEYFSETQRNKGNFPGRFSGRQFSNSRSEMNVSTLELGDSALYLCASSSRDSTYEQYFGPGTRLTVT.

J is TRBJ2-5 and V is TRBV7-9; D is perhaps TRBD1 or TRBD2 (5 bases each). CDR3 length equals 12 residues. Germline values: CDR1 SEHNR, CDR2 FQNEAQ (reference sequence). V dropped 4 bases and J dropped 6 bases, with 9 bases sitting between them. For the CDR3, the DNA is TGTGCCAGCAGCTATGGGGGTAAGACCCAGTACTTC. Encoded protein: CASSYGGKTQYF.

This rearrangement joins TRBV27 to TRBJ2-3; 11 bases align to TRBD2. Trimming took 9 bases from V and 1 from J; bases not matched to a gene: 3. Germline-derived CDR1 and CDR2 are MNHEY and SMNVEV (reference sequence). This CDR3 is 14 amino acids long. The CDR3 loop reads CASKLAGGTDTQYF. The CDR3 coding sequence is TGTGCCAGTAAACTAGCGGGGGGCACAGATACGCAGTATTTT.

This chain links TRBV25-1 with TRBJ1-2, with D maybe TRBD1 (5 bases). The V end was cut by 1 base, the J end by 2 bases, with 11 bases between. CDR3 length: 15 amino acids. The germline CDR1 and CDR2 sequences are MGHDK and SYGVNS. As DNA, the CDR3 is TGTGCCAGCAGTGAATCGGGGGAATACAACTATGGCTACACCTTC. It is translated as CASSESGEYNYGYTF.

The chain carries TRBV7-6 and TRBJ2-1, with 9 bases identical to TRBD2. The CDR3 is 15 amino acids. J was trimmed by 8 bases and V by 2 bases; bases with no gene match: 7. Germline CDR1 and CDR2: SGHVS and FNYEAQ. The CDR3 DNA follows: TGTGCCAGCAGCTTACGAGCGGGGGGCCGGGATGAGCAGTTCTTC. Translated, it gives CASSLRAGGRDEQFF.

V and J are TRBV5-6 and TRBJ2-7; perhaps TRBD1 as D (6 bases). The germline V and J ends were trimmed by 4 bases and 4 bases, with 9 bases remaining between them. From germline, CDR1 is SGHDT and CDR2 YYEEEE. The CDR3 has 12 residues. In DNA form, the CDR3 reads TGTGCCAGCAGCATAGACAGGTACGAGCAGTACTTC. It codes for CASSIDRYEQYF.

The CDR3 nucleotides are TGCAGCGTTGTTCAGAACACTGAAGCTTTCTTT. Its translation is CSVVQNTEAFF. The V call is TRBV29-1, the J call TRBJ1-1; D not resolved. The CDR3 runs to 11 residues. Trimming cost V 4 bases and J 1 base, with 4 bases left between them. Germline CDR1 is SQVTM and CDR2 is ANQGSEA.

The chain couples TRBV5-4 to TRBJ2-3; no clear D gene. Germline lookup yields CDR1 SGHNT and CDR2 YYREEE (reference sequence). Trimming cost V 2 bases and J 5 bases, with 15 bases left between them. CDR3 length: 15 amino acids. As DNA, the CDR3 is TGTGCCAGCAGCTTAGGGTCCTACTCTAGAGATACGCAGTATTTT. Translating it yields CASSLGSYSRDTQYF.

V is TRBV4-2 and J is TRBJ2-7; tentative D call: TRBD2 (6 bases). V lost 2 bases, J lost 4 bases, and 12 bases lay in between. The CDR3 consists of 14 residues. CDR1 LGHNA and CDR2 YNFKEQ come from the germline V gene. CDR3: CASSQSRGIYEQYF. DNA for the CDR3: TGTGCCAGCAGCCAATCTCGGGGGATATACGAGCAGTACTTC.

The chain recombines TRBV29-1 with TRBJ2-2, with unresolved D. The length of the CDR3 is 12 residues. Trimming took off 1 base at V and 12 bases at J, with 12 bases between the two ends. Germline values: CDR1 SQVTM, CDR2 ANQGSEA. This CDR3 is CSVEVIAVKLFF. In DNA form, the CDR3 reads TGCAGCGTTGAAGTTATAGCTGTTAAGCTGTTTTTT.

CDR3 sequence (DNA): TGTGCCAGTAGTATATATGGGGAGACCCAAGAGACCCAGTACTTC. Its translation is CASSIYGETQETQYF. The chain has TRBV19 and TRBJ2-5, with D perhaps TRBD2 (5 bases). The CDR3 loop spans 15 amino acids. CDR1 is LNHDA, CDR2 SQIVND, per germline (reference sequence). With 2 bases removed from V and 1 base from J, the gap between germline ends came to 11 bases.

The V and J genes are TRBV7-9 and TRBJ2-2; 7 nucleotides agree with TRBD2. Germline values: CDR1 SEHNR, CDR2 FQNEAQ (reference sequence). The CDR3 is 16 amino acids. V was clipped by 0 bases and J by 0 bases; unmatched bases: 1. The CDR3 DNA reads TGTGCCAGCAGCTTAGCGACTAGCTCGAACACCGGGGAGCTGTTTTTT. Residues: CASSLATSSNTGELFF.

This chain uses TRBV10-3 with TRBJ2-3; 9 positions agree with TRBD1. Germline-derived CDR1 and CDR2 are ENHRY and SYGVKD. Trimming at V came to 11 bases and at J to 5 bases, leaving 14 bases not matched to a gene. The length of the CDR3 is 15 residues. CDR3 in amino acids: CAALPGQGVQDTQYF. CDR3 in DNA: TGTGCCGCCCTCCCGGGACAGGGTGTTCAAGATACGCAGTATTTT.

The chain joins TRBV10-2 to TRBJ1-1; possible D gene TRBD1, 5 bases. The CDR3 runs to 18 residues. The V gene's germline CDR1 is WSHSY and CDR2 SAAADI. With 0 bases removed from V and 4 bases from J, the gap between germline ends came to 21 bases. The CDR3 loop is CASSESHPDTRPITEAFF. The DNA of the CDR3 is TGCGCCAGCAGTGAGTCCCACCCGGACACCCGCCCAATCACTGAAGCTTTCTTT.

The rearrangement uses TRBV9 and TRBJ2-5; 8 bases align to TRBD1. Germline V CDR1 and CDR2: SGDLS, YYNGEE. Trimming at V came to 0 bases and at J to 4 bases, leaving 5 bases not matched to a gene. This CDR3 is built from 15 residues. CDR3 nucleotides: TGTGCCAGCAGCGTAGGTAACAGGGGGGCAGAGACCCAGTACTTC. Translating it yields CASSVGNRGAETQYF. Filled out from reference TRBV9 and TRBJ2-5, the complete variable domain reads DSGVTQTPKHLITATGQRVTLRCSPRSGDLSVYWYQQSLDQGLQFLIQYYNGEERAKGNILERFSAQQFPDLHSELNLSSLELGDSALYFCASSVGNRGAETQYFGPGTRLLVL.

This clone appeared a single time. The V gene is TRBV2, the J gene TRBJ2-2; D ambiguous. V was trimmed by 8 bases and J by 8 bases, leaving 18 bases between them. Germline CDR1 SNHLY, CDR2 FYNNEI. The CDR3 contains 14 residues. CDR3 sequence: CASEPGLLGGELFF. DNA for the CDR3: TGTGCCAGCGAGCCGGGCCTCTTGGGAGGGGAGCTGTTTTTT.

The CDR3, as DNA: TGTGCCAGCAGCTGGGACAGGGGGCCGGTTCAGCCCCAGCATTTT. Its translation: CASSWDRGPVQPQHF. This sequence joins TRBV2 and TRBJ1-5; 12 bases agree with TRBD1. V trimming: 6 bases; J trimming: 6 bases; junction bases outside the gene matches: 6. The CDR3 spans 15 residues. From germline, CDR1 is SNHLY and CDR2 FYNNEI.

This clone was counted once. This chain links TRBV6-1 with TRBJ2-4; D unresolved. The CDR3 totals 12 residues. The germline V gene encodes CDR1 MNHNS and CDR2 SASEGT. V lost 1 base and J 9 bases, leaving 7 bases between the germline ends. The CDR3 DNA is TGTGCCAGCAGTGAAGTTGTAGGCATTCAGTACTTC. Translating it yields CASSEVVGIQYF.

J is TRBJ1-5 and V is TRBV4-1, with a tentative D call TRBD1 (5 bases). Germline lookup yields CDR1 MGHRA and CDR2 YSYEKL. The CDR3 is 14 residues long. Deletions cut 3 bases from V and 3 bases from J, with 9 bases between. The CDR3, as DNA: TGCGCCAGCAGCCATCCGGGACCCAATCAGCCCCAGCATTTT. Translation: CASSHPGPNQPQHF.

The chain employs TRBV9 and TRBJ1-6; D gene unclear. This CDR3 has 14 residues. CDR1 and CDR2 from the germline V gene are SGDLS and YYNGEE. Trimming shortened V by 4 bases and J by 9 bases, and 14 bases separated the two germline ends. The CDR3 reads CASSLESEGSPLHF. CDR3 coding DNA: TGTGCCAGCAGCCTAGAAAGCGAAGGTTCACCCCTCCACTTT.

V and J are TRBV4-1 and TRBJ2-2; D is unresolved. The germline V gene has CDR1 MGHRA and CDR2 YSYEKL. The CDR3 sequence is 16 residues long. V was cut by 3 bases and J by 5 bases, with 16 bases left in between. As DNA, the CDR3 is TGCGCCAGCAGCCATCCCCCCGGGCGAGGTACCGGGGAGCTGTTTTTT. It codes for CASSHPPGRGTGELFF.